The clone carrying this T cell receptor beta chain was detected only once. Data came from immunoSEQ multiplex PCR; TCRdb stores just in-frame clones and leaves some out. The sample records around 52,000 clones, roughly nine tenths being singletons. This sample is drawn from a study of blood T cell repertoires in COVID-19. Germline V gene lookup returns CDR1 SGDLS and CDR2 YYNGEE. This CDR3 has 16 amino acids. Trimming left V 0 bases short and J 1 base short, with 11 bases between. This sequence was found in a woman older than 75 with acute or convalescent COVID-19. The sequencing input was peripheral blood. The chain links TRBV9 to TRBJ1-3; possible D gene TRBD1, 5 bases. DNA of the CDR3: TGTGCCAGCAGCGTAGATGTGGGGCAGTCTGGAAACACCATATATTTT. Amino acids: CASSVDVGQSGNTIYF.